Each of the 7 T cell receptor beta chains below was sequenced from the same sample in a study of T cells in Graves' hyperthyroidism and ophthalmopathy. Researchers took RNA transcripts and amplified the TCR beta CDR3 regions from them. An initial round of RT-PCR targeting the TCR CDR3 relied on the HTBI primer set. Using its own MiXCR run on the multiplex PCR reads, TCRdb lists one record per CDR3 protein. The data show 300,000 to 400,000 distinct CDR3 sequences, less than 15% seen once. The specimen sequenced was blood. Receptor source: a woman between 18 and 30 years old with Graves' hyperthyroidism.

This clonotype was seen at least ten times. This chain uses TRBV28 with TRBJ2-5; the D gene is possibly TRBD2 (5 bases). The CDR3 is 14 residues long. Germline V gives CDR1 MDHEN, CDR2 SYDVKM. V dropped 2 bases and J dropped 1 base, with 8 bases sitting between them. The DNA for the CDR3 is TGTGCCAGCAGTTTAGCGGGCGGCCAAGAGACCCAGTACTTC. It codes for CASSLAGGQETQYF.

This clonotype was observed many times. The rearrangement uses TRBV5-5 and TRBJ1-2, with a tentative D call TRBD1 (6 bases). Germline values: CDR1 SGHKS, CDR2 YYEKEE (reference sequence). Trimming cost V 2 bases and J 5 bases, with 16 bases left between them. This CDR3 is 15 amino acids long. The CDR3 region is CASSFLPQGLYGYTF. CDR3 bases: TGTGCCAGCAGCTTCTTGCCACAGGGCCTTTATGGCTACACCTTC.

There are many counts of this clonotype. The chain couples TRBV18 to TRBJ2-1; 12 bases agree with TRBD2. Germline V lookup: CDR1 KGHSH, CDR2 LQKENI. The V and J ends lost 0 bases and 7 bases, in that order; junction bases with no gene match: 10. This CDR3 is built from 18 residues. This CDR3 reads CASSPPPWTSGELNEQFF. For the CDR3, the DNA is TGTGCCAGCTCACCACCACCCTGGACTAGCGGGGAACTAAATGAGCAGTTCTTC.

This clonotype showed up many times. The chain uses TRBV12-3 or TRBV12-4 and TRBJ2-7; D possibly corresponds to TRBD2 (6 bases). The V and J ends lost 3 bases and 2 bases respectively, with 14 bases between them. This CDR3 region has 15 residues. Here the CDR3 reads CASSFWDSGPYEQYF. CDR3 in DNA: TGTGCCAGCAGTTTCTGGGACTCCGGACCCTACGAGCAGTACTTC.

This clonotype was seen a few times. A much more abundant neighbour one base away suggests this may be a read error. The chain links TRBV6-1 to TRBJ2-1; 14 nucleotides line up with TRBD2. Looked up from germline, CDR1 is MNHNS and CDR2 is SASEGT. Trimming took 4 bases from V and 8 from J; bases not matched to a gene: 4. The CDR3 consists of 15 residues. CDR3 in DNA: TGTGCCAGCAGTGGAGGGACTAGCGGGAGAGATGAGCAGTTCTTC. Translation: CASSGGTSGRDEQFF.

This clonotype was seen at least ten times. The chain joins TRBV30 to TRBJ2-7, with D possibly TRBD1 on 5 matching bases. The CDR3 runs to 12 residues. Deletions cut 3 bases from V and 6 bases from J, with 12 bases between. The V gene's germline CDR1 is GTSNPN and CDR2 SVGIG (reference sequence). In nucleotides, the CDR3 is TGTGCCTGGAGCAGAACAGGCTCCGAGCAGTACTTC. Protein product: CAWSRTGSEQYF.

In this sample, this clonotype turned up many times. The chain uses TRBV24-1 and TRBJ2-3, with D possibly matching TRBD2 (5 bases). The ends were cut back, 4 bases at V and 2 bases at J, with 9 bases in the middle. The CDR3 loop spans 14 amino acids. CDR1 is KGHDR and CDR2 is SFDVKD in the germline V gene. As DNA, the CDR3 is TGTGCCACCAGTGACCCTCGGGACACAGATACGCAGTATTTT. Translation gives CATSDPRDTDTQYF.